The 29 T cell receptor beta chains reported below all come from one sample, sequenced in a study of T cells after yellow fever vaccination. One entry per CDR3 protein results from TCRdb running MiXCR on the 5' RACE reads. The sample lists about 220,000 distinct CDR3 sequences, about 3% occurring once. The sequencing here drew on CD4+ T cells sorted from PBMCs, taken 10 days after the yellow fever booster vaccination. Receptors were obtained from a man aged 18 to 30 who received the YFV17D yellow fever vaccine.

Ten or more counts support this clonotype. The chain recombines TRBV4-1 with TRBJ2-3; tentative D call: TRBD2 (5 bases). Germline CDR1 reads MGHRA; CDR2 reads YSYEKL. This CDR3 has 12 residues. With 5 bases removed from V and 4 bases from J, the gap between germline ends came to 7 bases. The CDR3, as DNA: TGCGCCAGCAGCGGGAGTCCAGATACGCAGTATTTT. It encodes CASSGSPDTQYF.

The sample holds many counts of this clonotype. The chain recombines TRBV5-1 with TRBJ2-3; unclear D gene. Trimming pared 4 bases from V and 0 bases from J, leaving 12 bases between. From germline, CDR1 is SGHRS and CDR2 YFSETQ. CDR3 length: 15 residues. CDR3 bases: TGCGCCAGCAGCCTCGAGCGCACCAGCACAGATACGCAGTATTTT. Amino acids: CASSLERTSTDTQYF.

This clonotype was detected only a few times. This rearrangement joins TRBV7-2 to TRBJ1-2; a weak D match, TRBD1 (6 bases). Germline loops: CDR1 SGHTA, CDR2 FQGNSA. This CDR3 region has 15 residues. V was shortened by 4 bases and J by 4 bases, with 16 bases between the two germline ends. CDR3 protein: CASSSWAGGLYGYTF. The CDR3 DNA follows: TGTGCCAGCAGCTCCTGGGCTGGGGGGCTCTATGGCTACACCTTC.

The rearrangement uses TRBV5-1 and TRBJ2-2, with D perhaps TRBD2 (6 bases). The CDR3 loop spans 15 amino acids. Looked up from germline, CDR1 is SGHRS and CDR2 is YFSETQ. Between the trimmed V and J ends, which lost 3 bases and 6 bases, there was a span of 15 bases. DNA for the CDR3: TGCGCCAGCAGCTGGTCAGGAGGGGAAGCCGGGGAGCTGTTTTTT. Protein product: CASSWSGGEAGELFF.

This clonotype has at least ten counts. The chain has TRBV9 and TRBJ2-7; TRBD1 matches 7 bases. CDR1 is SGDLS, CDR2 YYNGEE, per germline. Trimming took 5 bases from V and 1 from J; bases not matched to a gene: 9. The CDR3 is 15 amino acids. The CDR3 here is CASSVGTVPSYEQYF. The CDR3 DNA follows: TGTGCCAGCAGTGTCGGGACAGTTCCTTCCTACGAGCAGTACTTC.

This chain uses TRBV10-3 with TRBJ2-1, with D possibly being TRBD2 (6 bases). The CDR3 has 14 residues. Trimming left V 3 bases short and J 4 bases short, with 10 bases between. Germline V gene data show CDR1 as ENHRY and CDR2 as SYGVKD. The CDR3 is CAISDASAYNEQFF. In DNA, the CDR3 is TGTGCCATCAGTGACGCTAGCGCTTACAATGAGCAGTTCTTC.

This clonotype was seen a few times. The gene calls are TRBV29-1 and TRBJ1-2; a weak D match, TRBD1 (5 bases). The V end lost 2 bases, the J end lost 3 bases, and 16 bases lay between the germline ends. The CDR3 sequence is 15 residues long. Germline CDR1 reads SQVTM; CDR2 reads ANQGSEA. CDR3 sequence reads: CSVERQGMDYYGYTF. For the CDR3, the DNA is TGCAGCGTTGAAAGGCAGGGAATGGATTACTATGGCTACACCTTC. Supplemented by reference TRBV29-1 and TRBJ1-2, the full variable domain reads SAVISQKPSRDICQRGTSLTIQCQVDSQVTMMFWYRQQPGQSLTLIATANQGSEATYESGFVIDKFPISRPNLTFSTLTVSNMSPEDSSIYLCSVERQGMDYYGYTFGSGTRLTVV.

This clonotype showed up many times. The chain recombines TRBV5-4 with TRBJ2-1; 12 positions agree with TRBD1. CDR1 and CDR2 (germline): SGHNT, YYREEE (reference sequence). The trim removed 6 bases at V and 12 bases at J, leaving 10 bases unmatched. The CDR3 runs to 14 residues. This CDR3 reads CASTPGTGGGVQFF. CDR3 nucleotide sequence: TGTGCCAGCACCCCGGGGACAGGGGGCGGAGTGCAGTTCTTC.

This clonotype appeared a few times. The rearrangement joins TRBV3-1 to TRBJ2-3; D gene ambiguous. CDR3 length equals 13 residues. Between the trimmed V and J ends, which lost 2 bases and 6 bases, there was a span of 9 bases. Germline CDR1 and CDR2: LGHDT and YNNKEL (reference sequence). This CDR3 reads CASSQTRGDTQYF. In DNA, the CDR3 is TGTGCCAGCAGCCAAACCCGTGGGGATACGCAGTATTTT.

The V call is TRBV28, the J call TRBJ1-2; 11 bases line up with TRBD1. V lost 5 bases, J lost 5 bases, and 13 bases stayed unmatched. CDR3 length: 17 residues. Germline V gene data show CDR1 as MDHEN and CDR2 as SYDVKM. DNA for the CDR3: TGTGCCAGCAGTGCAGCAACGGGACAGGGGGTAGGATATGGCTACACCTTC. This encodes CASSAATGQGVGYGYTF.

This clonotype has a count of ten or more. V and J are TRBV4-2 and TRBJ1-2, with TRBD1 as a possible D gene (6 bases). Germline lookup yields CDR1 LGHNA and CDR2 YNFKEQ. V was trimmed by 0 bases and J by 1 base, leaving 15 bases between them. This CDR3 comprises 17 residues. In nucleotides, the CDR3 is TGTGCCAGCAGCCAAGATCTTTCGGGGGCGCTTAACTATGGCTACACCTTC. Protein product: CASSQDLSGALNYGYTF.

This clonotype showed up many times. The J gene is TRBJ1-2, the V gene TRBV9, with D perhaps matching TRBD1 (6 bases). CDR3 length equals 14 residues. In germline, CDR1 is SGDLS, CDR2 YYNGEE. The DNA of the CDR3 is TGTGCGTCGGCGAAGGGGGTCGAAGACTATGGCTACACCTTC. The encoded protein is CASAKGVEDYGYTF.

This clonotype showed up many times. This chain uses TRBV6-2 or TRBV6-3 with TRBJ2-1; weak D call: TRBD2 (6 bases). The CDR3 extends over 16 amino acids. Germline CDR1 is MNHEY and CDR2 is SVGEGT. V was pared by 6 bases and J by 3 bases, with 18 bases between. CDR3 bases: TGTGCCAGCAGGGGTCGGGGTAGCGGATTCTACAATGAGCAGTTCTTC. It codes for CASRGRGSGFYNEQFF.

This clonotype was picked up many times. CDR3 sequence reads: CGGADSLGDNQPQHF. The CDR3 region has the DNA TGTGGGGGGGCGGACAGTCTTGGGGACAATCAGCCCCAGCATTTT. This sequence joins TRBV28 and TRBJ1-5; tentative D call: TRBD1 (6 bases). Germline CDR1 MDHEN, CDR2 SYDVKM. The CDR3 is 15 amino acids. The full variable domain, in which reference TRBV28 and TRBJ1-5 provide the parts outside the CDR3, is DVKVTQSSRYLVKRTGEKVFLECVQDMDHENMFWYRQDPGLGLRLIYFSYDVKMKEKGDIPEGYSVSREKKERFSLILESASTNQTSMYLCGGADSLGDNQPQHFGDGTRLSIL.

The table lists this clonotype with many counts. V gene TRBV6-1 combines with J gene TRBJ2-4; the D gene is possibly TRBD1 (6 bases). Trimming stripped 4 bases from V and 12 bases from J, with 16 bases between. The CDR3 has 13 residues. Germline V gene data show CDR1 as MNHNS and CDR2 as SASEGT. The CDR3 protein is CASSVNREMDQYF. The CDR3 DNA reads as TGTGCCAGCAGTGTGAACAGGGAAATGGATCAGTACTTC.

V and J are TRBV18 and TRBJ2-3; D is undetermined. Germline V gives CDR1 KGHSH, CDR2 LQKENI. V lost 3 bases and J 5 bases, leaving 15 bases between the germline ends. The CDR3 has 15 amino acids. In nucleotides, the CDR3 is TGTGCCAGCTCACCTCCGGGCCCATGGGTAGATACGCAGTATTTT. This codes for CASSPPGPWVDTQYF.

Only a few counts were recorded for this clonotype. The chain combines TRBV7-3 with TRBJ2-1; TRBD2 matches 12 bases. V gave up 1 base and J gave up 10 bases; unmatched junction bases: 11. CDR3 length: 17 amino acids. Germline assignment: CDR1 SGHTA and CDR2 FQGTGA. CDR3 loop: CASSLMSLALAGGEQFF. CDR3 DNA: TGTGCCAGCAGCTTAATGTCTTTGGCACTAGCGGGGGGCGAGCAGTTCTTC.

This clonotype was observed a handful of times. The rearrangement links TRBV5-1 to TRBJ2-5, with D possibly being TRBD1 (6 bases). CDR3 length: 12 residues. Germline CDR1 SGHRS, CDR2 YFSETQ. Trimming pared 4 bases from V and 13 bases from J, leaving 17 bases between. In DNA, the CDR3 is TGCGCCAGCAGCCTGGAACAGGGTGAAAGGTACTTC. Translation gives CASSLEQGERYF. Looking up the rest from reference TRBV5-1 and TRBJ2-5 gives the full variable domain: KAGVTQTPRYLIKTRGQQVTLSCSPISGHRSVSWYQQTPGQGLQFLFEYFSETQRNKGNFPGRFSGRQFSNSRSEMNVSTLELGDSALYLCASSLEQGERYFGPGTRLLVL.

The genes are TRBV20-1 and TRBJ2-5, with TRBD2 matching 15 bases. The germline CDR1 and CDR2 sequences are DFQATT and SNEGSKA (reference sequence). The CDR3 length is 17 residues. The chain's CDR3 is CSMNAGTSGGPGETQYF. CDR3 DNA: TGCAGCATGAATGCGGGGACTAGCGGGGGGCCGGGGGAGACCCAGTACTTC.

This sequence joins TRBV7-2 and TRBJ2-7; 9 positions match TRBD2. V was pared by 2 bases and J by 2 bases, with 4 bases of the junction left unmatched. The CDR3 length is 15 residues. Germline CDR1 is SGHTA and CDR2 is FQGNSA. For the CDR3, the DNA is TGTGCCAGCAGCTTATTTATAGCGGGGGCCTACGAGCAGTACTTC. It yields the protein CASSLFIAGAYEQYF.

The chain uses TRBV4-1 and TRBJ1-3; D remains unclear. Trimming left V 1 base short and J 2 bases short, with 9 bases between. CDR1 and CDR2 from the germline V gene are MGHRA and YSYEKL. This CDR3 region has 15 residues. CDR3 DNA sequence: TGCGCCAGCAGCCAAGGTTGGTCCACTGGAAACACCATATATTTT. It specifies CASSQGWSTGNTIYF.

A few counts support this clonotype. The DNA for the CDR3 is TGTGCCATCAGTGAGTCATCCGGGGGCCCTGGAAACACCATATATTTT. Translated, it gives CAISESSGGPGNTIYF. The rearrangement uses TRBV10-3 and TRBJ1-3, with a weak D call TRBD1 (6 bases). CDR3 size: 16 residues. V shed 0 bases and J shed 2 bases, with 11 bases lying between them. CDR1 is ENHRY and CDR2 is SYGVKD in the germline V gene.

This clonotype was seen many times. The V gene is TRBV20-1, the J gene TRBJ2-3; 8 nucleotides agree with TRBD2. Trimming at V came to 1 base and at J to 1 base, leaving 4 bases not matched to a gene. CDR3 size: 15 residues. CDR1 and CDR2 (germline): DFQATT, SNEGSKA (reference sequence). CDR3 protein: CSARVRRGGTDTQYF. CDR3 DNA sequence: TGCAGTGCTAGAGTCCGGCGGGGGGGCACAGATACGCAGTATTTT.

This clonotype appeared many times. The genes are TRBV12-3 or TRBV12-4 and TRBJ2-7; no firm D call. Between the trimmed V and J ends, which lost 3 bases and 6 bases, there was a span of 15 bases. This CDR3 is built from 14 residues. The CDR3 is CASSFLGPLREQYF. The CDR3 DNA sequence: TGTGCCAGCAGTTTCCTGGGCCCCCTCCGCGAGCAGTACTTC.

This clonotype was detected ten times or more. The rearrangement joins TRBV18 to TRBJ2-7; D remains unclear. The CDR3 runs to 15 residues. V was pared by 3 bases and J by 0 bases, with 12 bases between. The germline gives CDR1 KGHSH, CDR2 LQKENI. The CDR3 bases are TGTGCCAGCTCACCCCGACACGAGAGCTCCTACGAGCAGTACGTC. Its protein is CASSPRHESSYEQYV.

This clonotype was recorded at least ten times. The chain couples TRBV20-1 to TRBJ2-5; tentatively, D is TRBD1 (5 bases). This CDR3 spans 14 amino acids. Germline CDR1 and CDR2: DFQATT and SNEGSKA (reference sequence). Deletions cut 1 base from V and 2 bases from J, with 11 bases between. The CDR3 DNA sequence: TGCAGTGCTAGAGGGACAAATTCTCAAGAGACCCAGTACTTC. Protein: CSARGTNSQETQYF.

This clonotype was seen repeatedly, ten times or more. The rearrangement links TRBV20-1 to TRBJ2-5, with a tentative D call TRBD1 (6 bases). Trimming shortened V by 6 bases and J by 4 bases, and 15 bases separated the two germline ends. The germline gives CDR1 DFQATT, CDR2 SNEGSKA (reference sequence). There are 13 residues in the CDR3. CDR3 region: CSAYRQETETQYF. The CDR3 region has the DNA TGCAGTGCCTACCGACAGGAGACAGAGACCCAGTACTTC.

This clonotype was found many times. The chain recombines TRBV7-3 with TRBJ1-1; no reliable D call. The CDR3 contains 13 residues. Between the trimmed V and J ends, which lost 2 bases and 4 bases, there was a span of 8 bases. Germline V lookup: CDR1 SGHTA, CDR2 FQGTGA. The CDR3 loop is CASSLAPGTEAFF. In DNA form, the CDR3 reads TGTGCCAGCAGCTTAGCCCCGGGCACTGAAGCTTTCTTT.

This clonotype was seen at least ten times. The V call is TRBV5-1, the J call TRBJ2-1; D unclear. V dropped 1 base and J dropped 1 base, with 9 bases sitting between them. Germline-derived CDR1 and CDR2 are SGHRS and YFSETQ. This CDR3 is 15 amino acids long. The CDR3 nucleotides read TGCGCCAGCAGCTTGAGCTTTCATTCCTACAATGAGCAGTTCTTC. Encoded protein: CASSLSFHSYNEQFF.